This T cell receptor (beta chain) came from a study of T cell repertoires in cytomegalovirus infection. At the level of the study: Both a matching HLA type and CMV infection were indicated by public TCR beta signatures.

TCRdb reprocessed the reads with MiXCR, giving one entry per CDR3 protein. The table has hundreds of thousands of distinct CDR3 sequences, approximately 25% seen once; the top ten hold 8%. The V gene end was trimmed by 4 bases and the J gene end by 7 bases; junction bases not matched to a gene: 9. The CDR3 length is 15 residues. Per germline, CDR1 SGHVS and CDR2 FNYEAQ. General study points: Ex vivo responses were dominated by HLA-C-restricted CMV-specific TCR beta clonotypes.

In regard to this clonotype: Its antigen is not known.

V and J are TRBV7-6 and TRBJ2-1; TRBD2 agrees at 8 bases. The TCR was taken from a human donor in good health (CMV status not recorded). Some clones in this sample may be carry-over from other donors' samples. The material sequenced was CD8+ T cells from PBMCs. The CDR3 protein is CASSSGGRGVNEQFF. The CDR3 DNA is TGTGCCAGCAGCTCGGGGGGGCGGGGGGTAAATGAGCAGTTCTTC.